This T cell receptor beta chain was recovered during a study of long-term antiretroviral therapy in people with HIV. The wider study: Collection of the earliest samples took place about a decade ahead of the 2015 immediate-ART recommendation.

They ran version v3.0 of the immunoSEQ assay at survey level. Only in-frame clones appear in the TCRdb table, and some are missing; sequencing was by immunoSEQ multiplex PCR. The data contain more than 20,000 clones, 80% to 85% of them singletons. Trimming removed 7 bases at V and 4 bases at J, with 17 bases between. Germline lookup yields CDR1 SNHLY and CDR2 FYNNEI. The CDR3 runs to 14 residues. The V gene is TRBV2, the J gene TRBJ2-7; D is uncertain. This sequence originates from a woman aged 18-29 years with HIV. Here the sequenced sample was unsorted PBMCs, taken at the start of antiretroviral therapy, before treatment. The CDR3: CASKETLHSYEQYF. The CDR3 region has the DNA TGTGCCAGCAAAGAAACGCTCCACTCTTACGAGCAGTACTTC. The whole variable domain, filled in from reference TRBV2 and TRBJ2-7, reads EPEVTQTPSHQVTQMGQEVILRCVPISNHLYFYWYRQILGQKVEFLVSFYNNEISEKSEIFDDQFSVERPDGSNFTLKIRSTKLEDSAMYFCASKETLHSYEQYFGPGTRLTVT.